The clone carrying this T cell receptor (beta chain) was recorded many times. What it recognizes is unknown. Relative to the germline gene, one junction end is altered; a read error may explain this. The data are from a study of CD8+CD57+ T cells in acquired aplastic anemia. In the study overall: Sorting CD4+ and CD8+ cells gave DNA averaging approximately 3 ug. On average, healthy donors gave 8.5 million to 14 million reads for CD4+ cells. Study results and caveats: Significant differences in CD8+ Simpson's diversity were not observed between patients and controls. It was found that some 30 CD8+ CDR3 sequences were shared between patients and controls.

The CDR3 runs to 16 residues. Germline CDR1 reads DFQATT; CDR2 reads SNEGSKA (reference sequence). Investigators profiled TCR beta VDJ and CDR3 from genomic DNA template. From the reads, TCRdb called clonotypes with MiXCR, one entry per CDR3 protein. Of roughly 130,000 distinct CDR3 sequences detected, about 48% appear once; the ten largest clones hold 2% to 3%. The sequenced sample was sorted CD4+, CD8+, or CD8+CD57+ T cells (not recorded which) from PBMCs. This clonotype originated in a human donor in good health, serving as a control. This chain uses TRBV20-1 with TRBJ2-2; the D gene is possibly TRBD2 (6 bases). The CDR3 region is CSAIKPGLANTGKLFF. The CDR3 nucleotides read TGCAGTGCTATAAAGCCGGGACTTGCGAACACCGGGAAGCTGTTTTTT.